In this sample, the clone carrying this T cell receptor (beta chain) turned up a few times. Germline V CDR1 and CDR2: DFQATT, SNEGSKA (reference sequence). The trim removed 1 base at V and 5 bases at J, leaving 8 bases unmatched. The CDR3 is 14 residues long. These data come from a study of T cells after yellow fever vaccination. TCRdb itself ran the 5' RACE reads through MiXCR, one entry per CDR3 protein. The data contain 320,000 or so distinct CDR3 sequences, 7% to 9% of them singletons. This specimen was PBMCs, taken roughly 46 days after the first yellow fever vaccination. The TCR sequence derives from a young man who received the YFV17D yellow fever vaccine. The rearrangement joins TRBV20-1 to TRBJ2-7; 7 bases align to TRBD1. Written as DNA, the CDR3 is TGCAGTGCTAGAGGCGACAGGGCCGTGCACGAGCAGTACTTC. Residues: CSARGDRAVHEQYF.